These 26 T cell receptor beta chains came from one sample sequenced in a study of control samples from healthy donors and cancer patients. Clones were read by immunoSEQ multiplex PCR, and TCRdb kept only the in-frame ones, dropping some. The data contain around 150,000 clones, around 90% of them singletons. Sequenced material: blood. Source of these receptors: a man aged 25 to 45 in good health.

The V gene is TRBV4-3, the J gene TRBJ2-7; D remains ambiguous. The V end was cut by 4 bases, the J end by 2 bases, with 9 bases between. CDR3 size: 13 residues. The V gene's germline CDR1 is LGHNA and CDR2 YSLEER. CDR3 nucleotides: TGCGCCAGCAGCCTTTCAGTGACCTACGAGCAGTACTTC. Its translation: CASSLSVTYEQYF.

The chain couples TRBV5-1 to TRBJ2-3; D is ambiguous. From germline, CDR1 is SGHRS and CDR2 YFSETQ. Trimming left V 1 base short and J 0 bases short, with 9 bases between. The CDR3 spans 15 residues. The CDR3 coding sequence is TGCGCCAGCAGCTTGATCTTAGGTAGCACAGATACGCAGTATTTT. Its translation is CASSLILGSTDTQYF.

This clone came up many times. The rearrangement joins TRBV6-5 to TRBJ1-2; 9 bases fit TRBD1. The CDR3 is 15 amino acids. V was clipped by 0 bases and J by 5 bases; unmatched bases: 4. From germline, CDR1 is MNHEY and CDR2 SVGAGI. The CDR3 DNA reads TGTGCCAGCAGTTACTCCACAGGGGGCGAGTATGGCTACACCTTC. Its protein product is CASSYSTGGEYGYTF.

The V gene is TRBV2, the J gene TRBJ1-4; possibly TRBD1 for D (6 bases). The CDR3 extends over 18 amino acids. CDR1 is SNHLY, CDR2 FYNNEI, per germline. V shed 6 bases and J shed 0 bases, with 20 bases lying between them. CDR3 nucleotides: TGTGCCAGCAGGAAACAGCTACAGGGTGATGCAACTAATGAAAAACTGTTTTTT. Its protein product is CASRKQLQGDATNEKLFF.

J is TRBJ1-5 and V is TRBV6-6; 10 bases line up with TRBD1. This CDR3 contains 15 residues. Germline assignment: CDR1 MNHNY and CDR2 SVGAGI (reference sequence). V lost 6 bases to trimming and J lost 2 bases; unmatched junction nucleotides: 4. CDR3 residues: CASSIGQGGNQPQHF. In DNA form, the CDR3 reads TGTGCCAGCAGCATCGGACAGGGGGGCAATCAGCCCCAGCATTTT.

The chain couples TRBV11-2 to TRBJ2-1; 9 positions agree with TRBD2. CDR3 length: 16 residues. From germline, CDR1 is SGHAT and CDR2 FQNNGV. Trimming at V came to 5 bases and at J to 8 bases, leaving 13 bases not matched to a gene. In DNA form, the CDR3 reads TGTGCCAGCAGCGACGCCACGGGACTAGCAGTTCATGAGCAGTTCTTC. It specifies CASSDATGLAVHEQFF.

This chain uses TRBV5-4 with TRBJ2-1, with 13 bases fitting TRBD2. The CDR3 runs 17 residues. Trimming removed 2 bases from V and 3 bases from J; junction bases left unmatched: 5. Germline values: CDR1 SGHNT, CDR2 YYREEE (reference sequence). The CDR3 sequence: CASSLATSGRSYNEQFF. CDR3 nucleotides: TGTGCCAGCAGCTTAGCGACTAGCGGGAGGAGCTACAATGAGCAGTTCTTC.

The V call is TRBV4-3, the J call TRBJ2-1; possibly TRBD1 for D (5 bases). V shed 1 base and J shed 8 bases, with 12 bases lying between them. CDR3 size: 14 residues. Germline V gives CDR1 LGHNA, CDR2 YSLEER. CDR3 sequence (DNA): TGCGCCAGCAGCCAAGGCATCCAGGGATATGAGCAGTTCTTC. Its protein is CASSQGIQGYEQFF.

The chain links TRBV12-5 to TRBJ1-5; no clear D gene. CDR1 is LGHNT, CDR2 FRNRAP, per germline. V was clipped by 5 bases and J by 9 bases, with 17 bases between them. The CDR3 contains 14 residues. The CDR3 region has the DNA TGTGCTAGTGGTGTAGGTGGAGGGTGGGTGCCCCAGCATTTT. Translating it yields CASGVGGGWVPQHF.

The V call is TRBV30, the J call TRBJ2-2; the D gene is possibly TRBD2 (5 bases). This CDR3 spans 12 amino acids. V was cut by 8 bases and J by 7 bases, with 14 bases left in between. Germline values: CDR1 GTSNPN, CDR2 SVGIG (reference sequence). The DNA for the CDR3 is TGTGCCACCACGCCGGGAAACGGGGAGCTGTTTTTT. Its protein is CATTPGNGELFF.

The V call is TRBV12-3 or TRBV12-4, the J call TRBJ2-1; no clear D gene. Trimming left V 3 bases short and J 6 bases short, with 6 bases between. The CDR3 contains 12 residues. CDR3 in DNA: TGTGCCAGCAGTTTGTCAGTCAATGAGCAGTTCTTC. It specifies CASSLSVNEQFF.

The rearrangement links TRBV6-1 to TRBJ2-6; possible D gene TRBD1, 6 bases. V lost 3 bases and J lost 1, with 7 bases in between. Germline loops: CDR1 MNHNS, CDR2 SASEGT. CDR3 length: 15 amino acids. CDR3 protein: CASSDGQSGANVLTF. CDR3 nucleotides: TGTGCCAGCAGTGACGGACAGTCTGGGGCCAACGTCCTGACTTTC.

This clone is a singleton in its sample. The chain joins TRBV5-6 to TRBJ2-7, with 9 bases that match TRBD1. The J segment lost 2 bases and the V segment lost 4 bases, leaving 7 bases of the junction unmatched. Germline V gives CDR1 SGHDT, CDR2 YYEEEE. The CDR3 totals 15 residues. The CDR3, as DNA: TGTGCCAGCAGCCCGGGGACAGGGAGCCCCTACGAGCAGTACTTC. Its protein is CASSPGTGSPYEQYF.

The chain has TRBV11-2 and TRBJ2-1, with 11 positions matching TRBD2. The V gene end was trimmed by 5 bases and the J gene end by 3 bases; junction bases not matched to a gene: 15. This CDR3 contains 19 residues. Germline V gene sequence: CDR1 SGHAT, CDR2 FQNNGV. CDR3 DNA sequence: TGTGCCAGCAGCCCAACTAGCGGGGGCCCTTCAAGCAGCTACAATGAGCAGTTCTTC. Residues: CASSPTSGGPSSSYNEQFF.

The chain uses TRBV27 and TRBJ2-1; no definite D call. This CDR3 comprises 12 residues. Trimming removed 3 bases from V and 10 bases from J, with 10 bases in between. CDR1 is MNHEY, CDR2 SMNVEV, per germline (reference sequence). The CDR3 DNA reads TGTGCCAGCAGTTTTTTCGGTAGGGAGCAGTTCTTC. Protein sequence: CASSFFGREQFF.

J is TRBJ1-1 and V is TRBV3-1 (or the pseudogene TRBV3-2); no clear D gene. Trimming cost V 0 bases and J 0 bases, with 11 bases left between them. Germline CDR1 is LGHDT and CDR2 is YNNKEL (reference sequence). This CDR3 spans 16 amino acids. In DNA, the CDR3 is TGTGCCAGCAGCCAAGATTCTTGGCCTTTGAACACTGAAGCTTTCTTT. Translating gives CASSQDSWPLNTEAFF.

The chain joins TRBV3-1 (or the pseudogene TRBV3-2) to TRBJ2-7; D tentatively fits TRBD1 or TRBD2 (6 bases each). CDR1 LGHDT and CDR2 YNNKEL come from the germline V gene (reference sequence). The CDR3 totals 14 residues. V was clipped by 4 bases and J by 1 base, with 11 bases between them. The CDR3 nucleotides are TGTGCCAGCAGCCGAAAAGGGGGGTCCTACGAGCAGTACTTC. Its translation is CASSRKGGSYEQYF.

This chain joins TRBV7-8 and TRBJ1-3; D unresolved. This CDR3 is 16 amino acids long. V lost 5 bases to trimming and J lost 4 bases, with 18 bases between them. Germline lookup yields CDR1 SGHVS and CDR2 FQNEAQ. The CDR3 here is CASSRAGNPGGNTIYF. The CDR3 coding sequence is TGTGCCAGCAGCCGCGCGGGCAACCCTGGAGGAAACACCATATATTTT.

This clone was found once. The chain recombines TRBV4-1 with TRBJ1-4; no firm D call. Germline assignment: CDR1 MGHRA and CDR2 YSYEKL. Trimming took 2 bases from V and 2 from J, leaving 15 bases between them. The CDR3 covers 17 residues. The CDR3 DNA reads as TGCGCCAGCAGCCAAATCGTCGTGGGTTCGACTAATGAAAAACTGTTTTTT. Translating it yields CASSQIVVGSTNEKLFF.

This chain joins TRBV18 and TRBJ2-7, with 10 bases fitting TRBD1. Germline CDR1 and CDR2: KGHSH and LQKENI. Germline trimming cut 4 bases from V and 9 bases from J; bases unmatched to any gene: 9. This CDR3 is built from 14 residues. The CDR3 sequence is CASSLSGQGMVQYF. The CDR3 region has the DNA TGTGCCAGCTCACTCTCGGGACAGGGGATGGTGCAGTACTTC.

The CDR3 protein is CASSQDGTDKGGNQPQHF. The CDR3 DNA sequence: TGTGCCAGCAGCCAAGATGGGACTGATAAAGGGGGCAATCAGCCCCAGCATTTT. The chain is built from TRBV4-2 and TRBJ1-5; D may be TRBD1 (5 bases). Trimming took 0 bases from V and 2 from J, leaving 17 bases between them. Per germline, CDR1 LGHNA and CDR2 YNFKEQ. The CDR3 contains 18 residues.

This sequence joins TRBV24-1 and TRBJ2-2; the D is unclear. Trimming removed 0 bases from V and 1 base from J, with 2 bases in between. CDR3 length: 14 amino acids. CDR1 and CDR2 from the germline V gene are KGHDR and SFDVKD. The CDR3 protein is CATSDLRNTGELFF. In DNA, the CDR3 is TGTGCCACCAGTGATTTGAGGAACACCGGGGAGCTGTTTTTT.

This chain connects TRBV9 to TRBJ2-1; 7 positions agree with TRBD1. CDR1 SGDLS and CDR2 YYNGEE come from the germline V gene. The CDR3 sequence is 14 residues long. J gave up 5 bases and V 4 bases, and 6 bases lay outside the gene matches. CDR3 DNA sequence: TGTGCCAGCAGCTCACCTGACAGGGACAATGAGCAGTTCTTC. Its protein product is CASSSPDRDNEQFF.

This clone was seen a handful of times. The chain is built from TRBV10-2 and TRBJ1-1; 9 bases fit TRBD1. V was pared by 7 bases and J by 4 bases, with 7 bases of the junction left unmatched. The CDR3 loop spans 14 amino acids. Looked up from germline, CDR1 is WSHSY and CDR2 is SAAADI. CDR3 loop: CASTKTGGGTEAFF. CDR3 nucleotide sequence: TGCGCCAGCACTAAGACAGGGGGTGGCACTGAAGCTTTCTTT.

This clone showed up just a few times. The V call is TRBV5-4, the J call TRBJ2-2; 7 bases are a match to TRBD1. Per germline, CDR1 SGHNT and CDR2 YYREEE (reference sequence). The V gene end was trimmed by 3 bases and the J gene end by 1 base; junction bases not matched to a gene: 6. The CDR3 length is 16 residues. CDR3 sequence reads: CASSSGTVRNTGELFF. The CDR3 DNA reads as TGTGCCAGCAGCTCCGGGACAGTAAGGAACACCGGGGAGCTGTTTTTT.

The chain recombines TRBV19 with TRBJ2-7; D might be TRBD1 or TRBD2, each matching 5 bases. Germline-derived CDR1 and CDR2 are LNHDA and SQIVND (reference sequence). V shed 4 bases and J shed 3 bases, with 13 bases lying between them. The CDR3 totals 14 residues. The CDR3 DNA is TGTGCCAGTAGTAACCATTGGGGGAGCTACGAGCAGTACTTC. This sequence encodes CASSNHWGSYEQYF.